The subject of this entry is one T cell receptor (beta chain). Antigen: not known. The source of the sample is a study of vaccination effects on CD4 cells after COVID-19. Background on the study: A couple of convalescent pre-vaccine samples were taken 142 and 148 days post-diagnosis. Points from the study as a whole: Among infection- and vaccine-induced clones, marked clonal contraction occurred late after vaccination.

Germline values: CDR1 SGHTS, CDR2 YDEGEE. Trimming left V 0 bases short and J 4 bases short, with 14 bases between. CDR3 size: 15 residues. The method was immunoSEQ multiplex PCR; TCRdb's version includes in-frame clones alone and lacks a portion of them. The profile shows about 33,000 clones, 55% to 75% of them singletons. ViraFEST assay sequencing came after antigen-specific CD4+ T cells were expanded with viral peptide pools. Upon completion of approximately ten days in culture, CD4+ T cells were isolated. Sometime from March through December 2020, the person acquired a SARS-CoV-2 infection that PCR confirmed.

The chain links TRBV5-8 to TRBJ2-7; D perhaps matches TRBD2 (6 bases). Here the sequenced sample was CD4+ T cells from PBMCs cultured with HCoV-NL63 spike peptides, taken before COVID-19 vaccination. The clonotype was recovered from a human donor who had a prior SARS-CoV-2 infection. CDR3 protein: CASSLAGDRFYEQYF. DNA for the CDR3: TGTGCCAGCAGCTTGGCGGGGGATAGGTTTTACGAGCAGTACTTC.